Below, one T cell receptor beta chain is given with its context. This clonotype was seen only a few times. Which antigen it targets is not known. Base qualities are not at hand, and no much larger clone is one base apart. This record belongs to a study of early T cells in non-severe SARS-CoV-2 infection (dated by TCRdb to about 2021). In the study overall: TCR sequencing used bulk RNA from unsorted whole blood, so alpha and beta chains could not be paired.

Library preparation was by 5' RACE. Sequencing was carried out with a NextSeq 500. In the TCR library protocol, unique molecular identifiers were attached to individual cDNA molecules to correct for PCR bias and sequencing error. Both TCR alpha and beta chains were sequenced, and tight co-correlation was observed between alpha and beta sequence abundances in each sample. The authors' analysis ran thus. Decombinator V4 was used to annotate TCR sequences for V gene, J gene and CDR3. Expanded TCRs were defined as changing significantly between any two time points under a Poisson model with p below 0.0001. TCR abundances were normalised to the total number of TCRs sequenced per sample and were expressed as counts per million. MAIT TCRs were defined by TRAV1-2 paired with TRAJ12, TRAJ20 or TRAJ33, and iNKT TCRs by TRAV10 paired with TRAJ18. VDJdb, accessed 1 November 2021, was searched for CMV, EBV and SARS-CoV-2 annotated TCRs, with TCRs annotated for multiple antigens excluded. In-frame beta chains were kept once TCRdb had trimmed the public reads at Q25 with fastp and called clones with MiXCR. Rows merge per CDR3 protein into single entries with the most common DNA and genes. The V and J calls were determined by TCRdb, not by the authors. This sample holds about 97,000 distinct CDR3 sequences; 8% to 13% were observed only once. The top ten hold roughly 5% of the sample.

General conclusions and limits of the study: Matching against VDJdb was skewed toward anti-spike CD8 responses, likely underestimated virus-specific expansions, and missed private and CD4 specificities.

A case-control design nested within a healthcare worker cohort in London, UK, was used, with weekly nasopharyngeal swab PCR tests and blood sampling performed. Between 23 and 31 March 2020, the week of the UK lockdown, healthcare workers were enrolled and then followed up weekly for as long as 16 weeks. The CDR3 contains 15 residues, cysteine and phenylalanine counted. Only the CDR3 region is kept as DNA, spanning 45 bases read in frame from base 1. From the germline V gene (reference sequence), CDR1 is SEHNR and CDR2 is FQNEAQ. Cut back by 4 bases and 4 bases, the V and J ends lie 16 bases apart. This receptor was identified in an adult who was a healthcare worker with PCR-confirmed SARS-CoV-2 infection or an uninfected control (not recorded which). This chain joins TRBV7-9 to TRBJ1-2; perhaps TRBD1 is the D gene, with 5 bases matching. Specimen: whole blood, collected at baseline. Read as DNA, the sequence is TGTGCCAGCAGCTCCCAACTCCTTGACAGCTATGGCTACACCTTC. Its coded protein is CASSSQLLDSYGYTF.